This T cell receptor beta chain was sequenced during a study of T cell responses to AZD1222 COVID-19 vaccine. Study-level points and caveats: Donors were chiefly white British, with a greater number of females, and clonal diversity was perhaps underestimated. Seropositive AZD1222 recipients at baseline numbered only 5 to 7.

As regards this clone: The antigen remains unidentified.

Profiling relied on immunoSEQ multiplex PCR, and the TCRdb table lists in-frame clones only, not all of them. The sample includes 150,000 or so clones, approximately 87% of them seen just once. This TCR derives from an adult in good health. This specimen consisted of peripheral blood, obtained on day 0 of MenACWY control vaccination.

Here the CDR3 DNA reads TGTGCCAGCAGGCTAGAAGCTGAGGTAGATACGCAGTATTTT. This encodes CASRLEAEVDTQYF. This chain uses TRBV11-3 with TRBJ2-3, with unresolved D. The germline V gene has CDR1 SGHNT and CDR2 YENEEA. The CDR3 totals 14 residues. V lost 6 bases to trimming and J lost 5 bases, with 15 bases between them.